This paragraph covers one TCR beta chain sequence. Repertoires were generated with immunoSEQ multiplex PCR, while TCRdb's copy carries only in-frame clones and drops some. The sample lists approximately 86,000 clones, just under 85% occurring once. The sample is drawn from a study of PD-L1 blockade in urothelial cancer. Study summary: Investigators checked blood 3 weeks (second dose) and 6 weeks after treatment start. The median number of T cells present in blood samples was about 140,000.

As for time point: pretreatment peripheral blood. Sampling of each patient yielded between 1 and 8 specimens, collected pretreatment and on-treatment. The sequences come from PBMCs, collected around atezolizumab (anti-PD-L1) treatment. The sequence came from a man aged 35-49 years with urothelial cancer.

CDR3 sequence (DNA): TGTGCCAGTAGTAATGGAGGACAGGCGAATCAGCCCCAGCATTTT. Residues: CASSNGGQANQPQHF. The chain has TRBV19 and TRBJ1-5; 7 nucleotides match TRBD1. CDR3 length: 15 amino acids. Unmatched junction bases numbered 7, after V lost 4 bases and J lost 4 bases. CDR1 LNHDA and CDR2 SQIVND come from the germline V gene (reference sequence).